This section outlines one T cell receptor beta chain sequence together with its context. The antigen is unknown. The PCR made use of 60 Vbeta and 13 Jbeta primers. Sequencing was performed with immunoSEQ multiplex PCR; in TCRdb, only in-frame clones are kept and a portion is missing. The data show around 41,000 clones, with approximately 70% seen just once and 3.5% to 4% held by the top ten. The data belong to a study of cytomegalovirus exposure and HLA in healthy donors. CDR1 SNHLY and CDR2 FYNNEI come from the germline V gene. V dropped 4 bases and J dropped 4 bases, with 10 bases sitting between them. The CDR3 covers 13 residues. Points from the study as a whole: Indistinguishable V segments, including TRBV6-2 and TRBV6-3, were excluded.

Input material: PBMCs. The receptor's source is a man aged 40-49 years in good health and CMV-seronegative. This chain connects TRBV2 to TRBJ1-1; a weak D match, TRBD1 (6 bases). CDR3 loop: CASSVGRGTEAFF. CDR3 nucleotides: TGTGCCAGCAGTGTCGGCAGGGGCACTGAAGCTTTCTTT.